This T cell receptor (beta chain) is from a study of CXCR3-negative and CXCR3-positive naive CD8 T cells. Study-level findings and limits: Fresh PBMCs went into most assays, and CXCR3 expression partly declined after cryopreservation. In naive cells, CXCR3-negative and CXCR3-positive subsets had similar TRBV-TRBJ usage; memory cells differed.

Points on this clonotype: The antigen is unknown.

CDR3 length equals 14 residues. Germline V lookup: CDR1 SGHVS, CDR2 FNYEAQ. It was by 5' RACE with UMI labels that the TRB cDNA libraries were prepared. TCRdb re-called the 5' RACE reads; one entry per CDR3 protein, DNA not given. This table holds roughly 100,000 distinct CDR3 sequences. Material for sequencing was naive CXCR3- CD8+ T cells from blood. This sample's subset: CD45RO-CCR7+CD27+CD95- naive CD8+ T cells lacking CXCR3 (TNR3-). The chain recombines TRBV7-6 with TRBJ2-7. The clonotype was recovered from a human donor in good health. Some clones in this sample may be carry-over from other donors' samples. CDR3: CASSPRTDDYEQYF.